Detailed here is one T cell receptor beta chain. The table came from immunoSEQ multiplex PCR; TCRdb's copy has only in-frame clones and leaves some out. The repertoire holds roughly 190,000 clones, with about nine tenths as singletons. V lost 4 bases to trimming and J lost 2 bases, with 12 bases between them. The CDR3 covers 15 residues. Germline CDR1 SGHRS, CDR2 YFSETQ. This sample was taken from a study of blood T cell repertoires in COVID-19. Study information: Collection of acute and convalescent COVID-19 samples took place in the United States, Italy and Spain. The analysed material was cDNA or gDNA that came from T cells, B-cell-depleted T cells, or PBMCs.

The specimen was peripheral blood. This TCR came from a man under 40 with acute or convalescent COVID-19. This chain uses TRBV5-1 with TRBJ1-4; D may be TRBD1 (6 bases). CDR3 sequence reads: CASSKTGQTNEKLFF. CDR3 bases: TGCGCCAGCAGCAAAACAGGGCAGACTAATGAAAAACTGTTTTTT.